This T cell receptor beta chain was found in a study of response to subunit inactivated influenza vaccine. TCRdb fed the RT-PCR reads into MiXCR, producing one record per CDR3 protein. In the table there are about 520,000 distinct CDR3 sequences, over 25% of which are singletons. Study observations and caveats: There was a suggestion from the authors that each seasonal influenza vaccination recruits few new T cells.

This CDR3 contains 18 residues. Germline V gene data show CDR1 as LGHNA and CDR2 as YNFKEQ. V was pared by 3 bases and J by 4 bases, with 9 bases of the junction left unmatched. This clonotype was seen a few times. Its matching antigen is unknown. This chain uses TRBV4-2 with TRBJ2-3, with 14 bases identical to TRBD2. The clonotype was recovered from a man aged 50 to 59 who received an inactivated influenza vaccine. Source: CD4+ T cells sorted from PBMCs, taken less than 6 days after vaccination. CDR3 region: CASSQTGTSGRGPDTQYF. CDR3 sequence (DNA): TGTGCCAGCAGCCAGACCGGGACTAGCGGGAGAGGCCCAGATACGCAGTATTTT.